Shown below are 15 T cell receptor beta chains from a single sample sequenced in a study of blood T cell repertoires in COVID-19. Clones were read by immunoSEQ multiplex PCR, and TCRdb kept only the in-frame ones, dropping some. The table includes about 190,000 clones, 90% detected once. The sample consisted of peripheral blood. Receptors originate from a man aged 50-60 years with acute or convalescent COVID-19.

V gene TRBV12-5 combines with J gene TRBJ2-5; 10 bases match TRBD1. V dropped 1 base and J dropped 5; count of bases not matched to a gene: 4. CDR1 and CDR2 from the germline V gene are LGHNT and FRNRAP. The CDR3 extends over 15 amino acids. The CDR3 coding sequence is TGTGCTAGTGGTTTGGGACAGGGGGCCGGGGAGACCCAGTACTTC. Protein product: CASGLGQGAGETQYF.

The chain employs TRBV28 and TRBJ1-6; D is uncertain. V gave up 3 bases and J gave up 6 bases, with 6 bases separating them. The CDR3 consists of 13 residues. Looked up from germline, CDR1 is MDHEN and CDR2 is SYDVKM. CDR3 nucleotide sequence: TGTGCCAGCAGTTTGCCAGTTAATTCACCCCTCCACTTT. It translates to CASSLPVNSPLHF.

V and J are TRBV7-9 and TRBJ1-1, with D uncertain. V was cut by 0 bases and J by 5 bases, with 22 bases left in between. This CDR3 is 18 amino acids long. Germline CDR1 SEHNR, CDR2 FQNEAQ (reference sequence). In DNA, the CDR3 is TGTGCCAGCAGCTTAGCGGAGTGGATAACTCCGGGAAGAACTGAAGCTTTCTTT. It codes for CASSLAEWITPGRTEAFF.

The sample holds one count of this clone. Here the CDR3 DNA reads TGTGCCAGCAGCAAGGGCAGGCGAGAGACCCAGTACTTC. Translating gives CASSKGRRETQYF. The chain joins TRBV21-1 to TRBJ2-5; the table's D call, TRBD1, was not checked against the DNA. TRBV21-1 is a recognized pseudogene. The CDR3 contains 13 residues.

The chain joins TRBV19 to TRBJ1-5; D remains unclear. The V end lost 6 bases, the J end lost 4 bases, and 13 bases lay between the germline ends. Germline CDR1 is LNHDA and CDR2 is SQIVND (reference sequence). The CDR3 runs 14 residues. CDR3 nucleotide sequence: TGTGCCAGTAGGCTGACCGCTAGTAATCAGCCCCAGCATTTT. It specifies CASRLTASNQPQHF.

The CDR3 region has the DNA TGTGCCAGCAGTTACGGTCAGACCAGGAATCAGCCCCAGCATTTT. As protein: CASSYGQTRNQPQHF. The chain links TRBV6-5 to TRBJ1-5; D remains unclear. Deletions cut 2 bases from V and 4 bases from J, with 12 bases between. CDR1 and CDR2 (germline): MNHEY, SVGAGI. CDR3 size: 15 residues.

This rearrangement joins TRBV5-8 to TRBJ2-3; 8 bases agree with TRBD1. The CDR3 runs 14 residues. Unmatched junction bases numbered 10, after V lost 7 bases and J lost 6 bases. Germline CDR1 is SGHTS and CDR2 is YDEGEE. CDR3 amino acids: CASGTGRGLDTQYF. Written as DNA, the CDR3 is TGTGCCAGCGGGACAGGTCGGGGGCTCGATACGCAGTATTTT.

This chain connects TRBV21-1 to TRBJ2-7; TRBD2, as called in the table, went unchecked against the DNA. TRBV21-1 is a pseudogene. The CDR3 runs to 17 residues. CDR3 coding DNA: TGTGCCAGCAGCAAAGGGGGACTAGCGGGAGGAGCGTACGAGCAGTACTTC. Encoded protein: CASSKGGLAGGAYEQYF.

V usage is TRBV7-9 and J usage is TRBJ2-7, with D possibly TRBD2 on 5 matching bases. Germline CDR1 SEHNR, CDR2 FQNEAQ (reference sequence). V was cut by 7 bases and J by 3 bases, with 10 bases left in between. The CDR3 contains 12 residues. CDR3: CASNGGGYEQYV. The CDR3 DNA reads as TGTGCCAGCAATGGAGGAGGCTACGAGCAGTACGTC.

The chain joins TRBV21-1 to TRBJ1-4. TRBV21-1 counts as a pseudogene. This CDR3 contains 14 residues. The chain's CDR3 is CARVWRSPGLGLFF. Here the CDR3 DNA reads TGTGCCAGGGTTTGGCGGTCCCCGGGTCTGGGACTGTTTTTT.

The CDR3 loop is CASSFTGVQETQYF. The CDR3 DNA is TGTGCCAGCAGCTTTACAGGGGTCCAAGAGACCCAGTACTTC. The chain uses TRBV7-2 and TRBJ2-5; TRBD1 agrees at 7 bases. Germline V gene data show CDR1 as SGHTA and CDR2 as FQGNSA. The CDR3 is 14 residues long. After removal of 3 bases from V and 1 base from J, the junction contained 2 bases not matched to a gene. The variable domain in full, with the rest retrieved from reference TRBV7-2 and TRBJ2-5, is GAGVSQSPSNKVTEKGKDVELRCDPISGHTALYWYRQSLGQGLEFLIYFQGNSAPDKSGLPSDRFSAERTGGSVSTLTIQRTQQEDSAVYLCASSFTGVQETQYFGPGTRLLVL.

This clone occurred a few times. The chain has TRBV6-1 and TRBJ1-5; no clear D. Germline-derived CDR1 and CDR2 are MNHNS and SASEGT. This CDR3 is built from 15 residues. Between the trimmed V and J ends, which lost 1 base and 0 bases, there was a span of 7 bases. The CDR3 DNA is TGTGCCAGCAGTGAAGGGCTGAATAGCAATCAGCCCCAGCATTTT. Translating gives CASSEGLNSNQPQHF.

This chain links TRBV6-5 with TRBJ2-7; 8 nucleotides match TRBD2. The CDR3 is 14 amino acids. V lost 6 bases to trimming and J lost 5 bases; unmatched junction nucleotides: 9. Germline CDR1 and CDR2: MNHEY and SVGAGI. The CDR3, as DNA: TGTGCCAGCAGCCCCGCGGGGGGAGGCGACGAGCAGTACTTC. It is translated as CASSPAGGGDEQYF.

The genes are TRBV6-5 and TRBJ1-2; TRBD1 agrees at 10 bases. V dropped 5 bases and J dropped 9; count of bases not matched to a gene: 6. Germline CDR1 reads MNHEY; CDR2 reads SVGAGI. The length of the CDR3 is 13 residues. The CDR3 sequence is CASSRGQGNSYTF. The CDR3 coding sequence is TGTGCCAGCAGTCGGGGACAGGGGAATAGCTACACCTTC.

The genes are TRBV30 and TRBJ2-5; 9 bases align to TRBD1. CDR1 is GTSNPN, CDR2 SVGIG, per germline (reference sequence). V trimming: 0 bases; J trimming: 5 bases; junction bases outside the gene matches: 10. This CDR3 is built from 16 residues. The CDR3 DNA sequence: TGTGCCTGGAGTGTACGGAGTATGGGGACAGGGGAGACCCAGTACTTC. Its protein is CAWSVRSMGTGETQYF.